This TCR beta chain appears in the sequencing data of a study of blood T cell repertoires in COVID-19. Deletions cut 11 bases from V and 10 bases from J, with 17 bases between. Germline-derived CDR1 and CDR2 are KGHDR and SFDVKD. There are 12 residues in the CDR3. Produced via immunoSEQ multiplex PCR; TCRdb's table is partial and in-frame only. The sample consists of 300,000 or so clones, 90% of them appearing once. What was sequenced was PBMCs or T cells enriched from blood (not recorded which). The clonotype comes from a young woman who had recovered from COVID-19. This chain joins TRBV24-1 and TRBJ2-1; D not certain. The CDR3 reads CAKRMTGIEQFF. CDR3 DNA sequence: TGTGCCAAGAGAATGACGGGTATCGAGCAGTTCTTC.